The next 18 T cell receptor beta chains were all read from a single sample in a study of T cells in Graves' hyperthyroidism and ophthalmopathy. Using RNA transcripts as the source, TCR beta CDR3 regions were amplified. Primed by the HTBI set, a first-round RT-PCR was run on the TCR CDR3. In TCRdb, the multiplex PCR reads were re-called with MiXCR into one record per CDR3 protein. The repertoire includes a few hundred thousand distinct CDR3 sequences, roughly 14% of them detected once, and roughly 6.6% sits in the top ten. Sequenced material: blood. Every receptor here comes from a woman in her 30s with Graves' hyperthyroidism.

The chain employs TRBV6-5 and TRBJ1-1; D unresolved. The V end was cut by 2 bases, the J end by 3 bases, with 10 bases between. In germline, CDR1 is MNHEY, CDR2 SVGAGI. The CDR3 is 14 residues long. The CDR3 coding sequence is TGTGCCAGCAGTTACACGGGGTTGGACACTGAAGCTTTCTTT. It yields the protein CASSYTGLDTEAFF.

This clonotype has more than one count but fewer than ten. The rearrangement links TRBV9 to TRBJ1-2; D gene unclear. CDR3 length: 15 residues. Trimming pared 0 bases from V and 4 bases from J, leaving 13 bases between. Germline CDR1 and CDR2: SGDLS and YYNGEE. The DNA of the CDR3 is TGTGCCAGCAGCGTAGCAGGAGAACTTCGCTATGGCTACACCTTC. Amino acids: CASSVAGELRYGYTF.

This clonotype was seen a few times. CDR3 DNA sequence: TGTGCCAGCCGGAGAAGCGGGGGAGGAAGCTACGAGCAGTACTTC. Amino acids: CASRRSGGGSYEQYF. V gene TRBV27 combines with J gene TRBJ2-7; the match to TRBD2 covers 8 bases. CDR1 MNHEY and CDR2 SMNVEV come from the germline V gene (reference sequence). This CDR3 comprises 15 residues. The V segment lost 8 bases and the J segment 3 bases; nucleotides outside the gene matches: 12.

The V call is TRBV4-2, the J call TRBJ2-7, with a weak D call TRBD1 (6 bases). V was shortened by 1 base and J by 3 bases, with 13 bases between the two germline ends. This CDR3 region has 15 residues. The germline CDR1 and CDR2 sequences are LGHNA and YNFKEQ. CDR3 in DNA: TGTGCCAGCAGCCAAGGAACCGGGACAATCTACGAGCAGTACTTC. Its translation: CASSQGTGTIYEQYF.

This rearrangement joins TRBV12-3 or TRBV12-4 to TRBJ1-5; unclear D gene. The ends were cut back, 7 bases at V and 7 bases at J, with 14 bases in the middle. The CDR3 consists of 13 residues. CDR3 residues: CASNNMRAQPQHF. The CDR3 DNA is TGTGCCAGCAACAACATGCGGGCCCAGCCCCAGCATTTT.

This clonotype was seen repeatedly, ten times or more. The V call is TRBV5-1, the J call TRBJ2-1; 7 positions agree with TRBD2. The CDR3 has 12 residues. V dropped 4 bases and J dropped 10; count of bases not matched to a gene: 5. CDR1 is SGHRS and CDR2 is YFSETQ in the germline V gene. For the CDR3, the DNA is TGCGCCAGCAGCGCTAGCGGTCTCGAGCAGTTCTTC. Protein product: CASSASGLEQFF.

This clonotype was seen repeatedly, ten times or more. The gene calls are TRBV11-1 and TRBJ1-5; D unclear. V shed 3 bases and J shed 5 bases, with 11 bases lying between them. The germline CDR1 and CDR2 sequences are SGHAT and FQDESV (reference sequence). The length of the CDR3 is 14 residues. DNA for the CDR3: TGTGCCAGCAGCTTGGTGGGCGGTGATCAGCCCCAGCATTTT. Protein product: CASSLVGGDQPQHF.

The chain is built from TRBV3-1 and TRBJ2-5; D is undetermined. CDR3 length: 15 residues. Looked up from germline, CDR1 is LGHDT and CDR2 is YNNKEL (reference sequence). V was shortened by 0 bases and J by 5 bases, with 13 bases between the two germline ends. The CDR3 sequence is CASSQDTRAGETQYF. In DNA, the CDR3 is TGTGCCAGCAGCCAAGATACCCGGGCCGGGGAGACCCAGTACTTC.

On this clonotype itself: A read error may be the cause here, since a much bigger clone is one base away. The rearrangement joins TRBV11-2 to TRBJ2-2, with D possibly TRBD2 on 5 matching bases. This CDR3 spans 14 amino acids. Per the germline V gene, CDR1 is SGHAT and CDR2 is FQNNGV. This chain's CDR3 is CASSPGRSPGELSF. The CDR3 coding sequence is TGTGCCAGCAGCCCTGGAAGGAGTCCCGGGGAGCTGTCTTTT.

This clonotype was detected only a few times. The gene calls are TRBV4-1 and TRBJ2-6, with 7 positions matching TRBD1. This CDR3 comprises 16 residues. V gave up 3 bases and J gave up 4 bases; unmatched junction bases: 6. Germline-derived CDR1 and CDR2 are MGHRA and YSYEKL. CDR3 nucleotides: TGCGCCAGCAGCCAGGACGACAGGGCCGGGGCCAACGTCCTGACTTTC. Amino acid sequence: CASSQDDRAGANVLTF.

This clonotype was detected many times. V and J are TRBV11-2 and TRBJ2-5; D is unresolved. The CDR3 sequence is 14 residues long. CDR1 and CDR2 (germline): SGHAT, FQNNGV. V lost 1 base and J 2 bases, leaving 8 bases between the germline ends. CDR3 protein: CASSLVWGQETQYF. DNA for the CDR3: TGTGCCAGCAGCTTAGTTTGGGGACAAGAGACCCAGTACTTC.

This clonotype was detected only a few times. This sequence joins TRBV20-1 and TRBJ2-7; 10 positions agree with TRBD2. The CDR3 spans 15 residues. Trimming removed 0 bases from V and 4 bases from J; junction bases left unmatched: 6. CDR1 and CDR2 from the germline V gene are DFQATT and SNEGSKA (reference sequence). The CDR3 coding sequence is TGCAGTGCTAGAGATAGCGGGGGGCCTCGGTACGAGCAGTACTTC. It is translated as CSARDSGGPRYEQYF.

The rearrangement links TRBV10-3 to TRBJ2-3; 7 bases line up with TRBD2. CDR3 length: 17 amino acids. Germline V CDR1 and CDR2: ENHRY, SYGVKD. With 7 bases clipped from V and 2 bases from J, the junction kept 15 bases outside the gene matches. CDR3: CAINDRSLAEFTDTQYF. The CDR3 DNA sequence: TGTGCCATCAACGATAGGAGTCTAGCGGAGTTCACAGATACGCAGTATTTT.

The chain combines TRBV7-3 with TRBJ2-3; no clear D gene. This CDR3 has 13 amino acids. Germline V gene lookup returns CDR1 SGHTA and CDR2 FQGTGA. The V end was cut by 2 bases, the J end by 6 bases, with 9 bases between. The CDR3 DNA is TGTGCCAGCAGCTTAGACTTTGCGGATACGCAGTATTTT. It yields the protein CASSLDFADTQYF.

This clonotype has ten or more counts. The chain has TRBV7-6 and TRBJ2-7; tentative D call: TRBD2 (6 bases). Trimming pared 0 bases from V and 6 bases from J, leaving 18 bases between. The CDR3 has 16 amino acids. Germline V gene data show CDR1 as SGHVS and CDR2 as FNYEAQ. The CDR3, as DNA: TGTGCCAGCAGCTTAGCAGCAGTCGGGACTCCTACCGAGCAGTACTTC. Amino acid sequence: CASSLAAVGTPTEQYF. The full variable domain, completed using reference TRBV7-6 and TRBJ2-7, is GAGVSQSPRYKVTKRGQDVALRCDPISGHVSLYWYRQALGQGPEFLTYFNYEAQQDKSGLPNDRFSAERPEGSISTLTIQRTEQRDSAMYRCASSLAAVGTPTEQYFGPGTRLTVT.

This clonotype has a count of ten or more. The chain employs TRBV2 and TRBJ2-7; 9 bases agree with TRBD1. The CDR3 covers 14 residues. Germline CDR1 SNHLY, CDR2 FYNNEI. V trimming: 7 bases; J trimming: 6 bases; junction bases outside the gene matches: 10. The CDR3 spells CASNTGQGRFEQYF. CDR3 sequence (DNA): TGTGCCAGCAATACCGGACAGGGGAGGTTCGAGCAGTACTTC. Supplemented by reference TRBV2 and TRBJ2-7, the full variable domain reads EPEVTQTPSHQVTQMGQEVILRCVPISNHLYFYWYRQILGQKVEFLVSFYNNEISEKSEIFDDQFSVERPDGSNFTLKIRSTKLEDSAMYFCASNTGQGRFEQYFGPGTRLTVT.

The CDR3 region has the DNA TGTGCCTGGAGCCCCGGGACTAGCAGCACAGATACGCAGTATTTT. This translates into CAWSPGTSSTDTQYF. The chain carries TRBV30 and TRBJ2-3, with 9 bases aligning to TRBD2. The J segment lost 0 bases and the V segment lost 3 bases, leaving 4 bases of the junction unmatched. This CDR3 is built from 15 residues. In germline, CDR1 is GTSNPN, CDR2 SVGIG (reference sequence).

The genes are TRBV30 and TRBJ1-6; 11 nucleotides line up with TRBD1. V was clipped by 6 bases and J by 9 bases; unmatched bases: 7. Germline assignment: CDR1 GTSNPN and CDR2 SVGIG (reference sequence). The CDR3 covers 14 residues. The CDR3 loop reads CACHGQGASSPLHF. The CDR3, as DNA: TGTGCCTGCCACGGACAGGGGGCGAGTTCACCCCTCCACTTT.